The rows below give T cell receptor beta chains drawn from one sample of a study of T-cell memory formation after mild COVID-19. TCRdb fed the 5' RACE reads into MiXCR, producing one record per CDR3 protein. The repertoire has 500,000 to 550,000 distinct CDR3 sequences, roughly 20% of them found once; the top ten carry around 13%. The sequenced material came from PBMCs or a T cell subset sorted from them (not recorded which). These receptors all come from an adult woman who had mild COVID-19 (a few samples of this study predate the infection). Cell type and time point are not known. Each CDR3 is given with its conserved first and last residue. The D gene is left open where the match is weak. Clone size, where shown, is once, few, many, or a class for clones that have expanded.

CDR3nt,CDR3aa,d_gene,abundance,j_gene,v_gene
TGTGCCAGTAGTAGCCGACAGTCGATCTATGGCTACACCTTC,CASSSRQSIYGYTF,NA,NA,TRBJ1-2,TRBV19
TGTGCCAGCACCCATGGGCAGGGGGCGGACGAGCAGTACTTC,CASTHGQGADEQYF,TRBD1,few,TRBJ2-7,TRBV5-5
TGTGCCGGAAAAAGGAGCATTCGGGACTACGAGCAGTACTTC,CAGKRSIRDYEQYF,NA,many,TRBJ2-7,TRBV2
TGCAGTGCTAGAGATGGTAGGACAGGGGGTGGCATGGGCAATCAGCCCCAGCATTTT,CSARDGRTGGGMGNQPQHF,TRBD1,NA,TRBJ1-5,TRBV20-1
TGTGCCAGCAGCTTAACCCCCCGCGGACAGGGGGCGAACACCGGGGAGCTGTTTTTT,CASSLTPRGQGANTGELFF,TRBD1,NA,TRBJ2-2,TRBV7-9
TGTGCCACCAGCGGCCGACTGGGTGGCTATGGCTACACCTTC,CATSGRLGGYGYTF,NA,NA,TRBJ1-2,TRBV15
TGTGCCAGCAGTTCAACCCAAATTTCGAATGAGCAGTTCTTC,CASSSTQISNEQFF,NA,NA,TRBJ2-1,TRBV12-3/TRBV12-4
TGTGCCACCAGGGGGGATAAGGGGTGGGACACTGAAGCTTTCTTT,CATRGDKGWDTEAFF,NA,NA,TRBJ1-1,TRBV24-1
TGTGCCAGCAGTTACTTAGCGGGAGGGAAAGATACGCAGTATTTT,CASSYLAGGKDTQYF,TRBD2,few,TRBJ2-3,TRBV6-5
TGCAGTGCTAGAGAGGGACTAGCGCCTTTCTCGGTCTCCTACGAGCAGTACTTC,CSAREGLAPFSVSYEQYF,TRBD2,few,TRBJ2-7,TRBV20-1
TGTGCCAGCAGACGCGACAGGGGGTCTGGGGCCAACGTCCTGACTTTC,CASRRDRGSGANVLTF,TRBD1,few,TRBJ2-6,TRBV28
TGTGCCAGCACCCTCGGACAGGGGCAACAGACCCAGTACTTC,CASTLGQGQQTQYF,TRBD1,few,TRBJ2-5,TRBV6-5
TGTGCCAGCAGCTTAGGCTGGGTAGGGTGGAACACTGAAGCTTTCTTT,CASSLGWVGWNTEAFF,NA,many,TRBJ1-1,TRBV13
TGTGCCAGCAGTCAAAGACTAGCGGGAGCGATCCAAGAGACCCAGTACTTC,CASSQRLAGAIQETQYF,TRBD2,few,TRBJ2-5,TRBV12-3/TRBV12-4
TGCAGCGTTAAAGAAAGGGGACCGGGACAGGTGACCTACGAGCAGTACTTC,CSVKERGPGQVTYEQYF,TRBD1,NA,TRBJ2-7,TRBV29-1
TGTGCCAGCAGTTTAACCACCGATGCTTGGGGGAGGCGCGACGAGCAGTACTTC,CASSLTTDAWGRRDEQYF,NA,NA,TRBJ2-7,TRBV27
TGCAGTGCTAGACCCCTAGCGGGGGCGATATACGAGCAGTACTTC,CSARPLAGAIYEQYF,TRBD2,few,TRBJ2-7,TRBV20-1
TGCAGTGCTAGCGAAGGGGGAATGAACACTGAAGCTTTCTTT,CSASEGGMNTEAFF,NA,many,TRBJ1-1,TRBV20-1
TGTGCCAGCAGTGGACAGGTAGCTAACTATGGCTACACCTTC,CASSGQVANYGYTF,TRBD1,NA,TRBJ1-2,TRBV6-2/TRBV6-3
TGCGCCAGCAGCCGAGGGATACGGACAGGGGTCGGAGCGACAGATACGCAGTATTTT,CASSRGIRTGVGATDTQYF,TRBD1,NA,TRBJ2-3,TRBV5-1
TGTGCCAGCAGCCCCCCCCGGGGGGGAGGGACAGATACGCAGTATTTT,CASSPPRGGGTDTQYF,TRBD2,NA,TRBJ2-3,TRBV7-8
TGTGCCAGCAGCCGGACCCCAGGGATTCCCTACGAGCAGTACTTC,CASSRTPGIPYEQYF,NA,NA,TRBJ2-7,TRBV6-2/TRBV6-3
TGTGCCAGCAGCTTGGGACTGGGCCGCTACACCTTC,CASSLGLGRYTF,NA,NA,TRBJ1-2,TRBV7-9
TGCGCCAGCAGCTTGTTGTCAGCCGAAAAACTGTTTTTT,CASSLLSAEKLFF,NA,NA,TRBJ1-4,TRBV5-1
TGTGCCAGCAGCATCCGGGACAGGGTACGGGTGGCCAACGTCCTGACTTTC,CASSIRDRVRVANVLTF,TRBD1,few,TRBJ2-6,TRBV7-8